These 21 T cell receptor beta chains were sequenced from one sample in a study of T cells in localized non-small cell lung cancer. Profiled with immunoSEQ multiplex PCR; TCRdb holds only in-frame clones, not every one. The sample yields around 22,000 clones, about nine tenths seen once. The sequencing here drew on peripheral blood mononuclear cells, taken before any cancer treatment. All receptors come from a woman aged 40 to 75 with stage III lung adenocarcinoma.

This clone has a single count. This rearrangement joins TRBV6-4 to TRBJ2-7, with D hard to call. The CDR3 has 18 residues. In germline, CDR1 is MRHNA, CDR2 SNTAGT. V was trimmed by 2 bases and J by 0 bases, leaving 20 bases between them. The DNA for the CDR3 is TGTGCCAGCAGTGACCCGGCGGTTAGGGCTTCGAGCTCCTACGAGCAGTACTTC. This encodes CASSDPAVRASSSYEQYF.

V and J are TRBV4-1 and TRBJ2-5; 8 bases align to TRBD1. CDR3 length equals 15 residues. The V and J ends lost 5 bases and 5 bases, in that order; junction bases with no gene match: 10. Per germline, CDR1 MGHRA and CDR2 YSYEKL. The CDR3 here is CASSVDRGGFETQYF. DNA for the CDR3: TGCGCCAGCAGCGTCGACAGGGGCGGCTTTGAGACCCAGTACTTC.

The chain links TRBV7-9 to TRBJ2-1; 12 bases agree with TRBD2. The trim removed 4 bases at V and 7 bases at J, leaving 8 bases unmatched. CDR3 length: 16 residues. Germline assignment: CDR1 SEHNR and CDR2 FQNEAQ (reference sequence). The DNA for the CDR3 is TGTGCCAGCAGCTCCCCGACTAGCGGGAGAAAGAATGAGCAGTTCTTC. Protein sequence: CASSSPTSGRKNEQFF.

The table lists this clone with a count of one. The chain combines TRBV19 with TRBJ2-3; the match to TRBD2 covers 7 bases. This CDR3 comprises 17 residues. Per the germline V gene, CDR1 is LNHDA and CDR2 is SQIVND (reference sequence). Unmatched junction bases numbered 11, after V lost 1 base and J lost 4 bases. The CDR3 coding sequence is TGTGCCAGTAGTATAGGGGGAGGGCGTAAGTTCGCAGATACGCAGTATTTT. Translating it yields CASSIGGGRKFADTQYF.

The chain combines TRBV7-3 with TRBJ1-2, with D perhaps matching TRBD1 (5 bases). Germline V gene sequence: CDR1 SGHTA, CDR2 FQGTGA. The germline V and J ends were trimmed by 5 bases and 0 bases, with 10 bases remaining between them. The CDR3 is 14 residues long. In nucleotides, the CDR3 is TGTGCCAGCAGCCCCTTGACAGCTAACTATGGCTACACCTTC. Translating gives CASSPLTANYGYTF.

The V gene is TRBV6-6, the J gene TRBJ2-3, with 8 bases identical to TRBD2. The CDR3 contains 15 residues. The germline gives CDR1 MNHNY, CDR2 SVGAGI (reference sequence). Trimming cost V 8 bases and J 2 bases; bases outside gene matches: 9. CDR3 residues: CASRGGTHDTDTQYF. As DNA, the CDR3 is TGTGCCAGCCGGGGGGGGACACACGACACAGATACGCAGTATTTT.

The sample holds one count of this clone. V is TRBV27 and J is TRBJ2-7; TRBD2 might be the D (6 bases). From germline, CDR1 is MNHEY and CDR2 SMNVEV (reference sequence). The CDR3 is made up of 14 amino acids. V shed 5 bases and J shed 3 bases, with 14 bases lying between them. The chain's CDR3 is CASSTRRGGYEQYF. In DNA form, the CDR3 reads TGTGCCAGCAGTACCCGACGGGGAGGCTACGAGCAGTACTTC.

This clone is a singleton in its sample. This chain links TRBV7-9 with TRBJ1-2; no firm D call. Per the germline V gene, CDR1 is SEHNR and CDR2 is FQNEAQ (reference sequence). CDR3 length: 14 amino acids. Trimming pared 1 base from V and 1 base from J, leaving 7 bases between. The CDR3 loop is CASSLDSLNYGYTF. As DNA, the CDR3 is TGTGCCAGCAGCTTAGACAGCCTTAACTATGGCTACACCTTC.

This rearrangement joins TRBV7-8 to TRBJ2-2; possibly TRBD2 for D (5 bases). The germline V and J ends were trimmed by 5 bases and 6 bases, with 13 bases remaining between them. This CDR3 is built from 14 residues. The germline V gene has CDR1 SGHVS and CDR2 FQNEAQ. CDR3 residues: CASSPLSGSGELFF. The DNA for the CDR3 is TGTGCCAGCAGCCCCCTGTCGGGGTCCGGGGAGCTGTTTTTT.

V and J are TRBV6-5 and TRBJ2-7; 10 nucleotides match TRBD2. This CDR3 spans 14 amino acids. V shed 5 bases, J shed 4 bases, and the junction held 5 bases outside the gene matches. Germline V CDR1 and CDR2: MNHEY, SVGAGI. The CDR3 reads CASSTGLAAYEQYF. The CDR3, as DNA: TGTGCCAGCAGTACCGGACTAGCGGCGTACGAGCAGTACTTC.

V is TRBV5-1 and J is TRBJ2-5, with D possibly called TRBD1 or TRBD2 (5 bases each). CDR1 is SGHRS and CDR2 is YFSETQ in the germline V gene. V lost 3 bases and J 4 bases, leaving 25 bases between the germline ends. The CDR3 runs 18 residues. CDR3 sequence: CASSSGALRAASSETQYF. In nucleotides, the CDR3 is TGCGCCAGCAGCTCCGGGGCCCTCAGGGCCGCGAGTTCAGAGACCCAGTACTTC.

The chain is built from TRBV27 and TRBJ2-3, with 14 bases identical to TRBD2. This CDR3 comprises 16 residues. The V segment lost 5 bases and the J segment 6 bases; nucleotides outside the gene matches: 7. CDR1 is MNHEY, CDR2 SMNVEV, per germline (reference sequence). DNA of the CDR3: TGTGCCAGCAGTCCCTGGACTAGCGGGGGGCTTGATACGCAGTATTTT. Protein sequence: CASSPWTSGGLDTQYF.

The rearrangement links TRBV7-2 to TRBJ1-5, with D perhaps TRBD1 (5 bases). CDR3 length equals 15 residues. From germline, CDR1 is SGHTA and CDR2 FQGNSA. Trimming took off 4 bases at V and 2 bases at J, with 12 bases between the two ends. Written as DNA, the CDR3 is TGTGCCAGCAGCTCCGTAACAGGTCGCAATCAGCCCCAGCATTTT. Protein sequence: CASSSVTGRNQPQHF.

V and J are TRBV18 and TRBJ2-1; 7 bases agree with TRBD2. V was pared by 6 bases and J by 5 bases, with 10 bases of the junction left unmatched. The germline gives CDR1 KGHSH, CDR2 LQKENI. The CDR3 sequence is 15 residues long. CDR3 protein: CASSPGAGANNEQFF. DNA of the CDR3: TGTGCCAGCTCCCCCGGGGCGGGAGCCAACAATGAGCAGTTCTTC.

The chain is built from TRBV19 and TRBJ2-1; D is possibly TRBD1 or TRBD2 (5 bases each). From germline, CDR1 is LNHDA and CDR2 SQIVND (reference sequence). V lost 3 bases and J 8 bases, leaving 5 bases between the germline ends. CDR3 size: 11 residues. DNA for the CDR3: TGTGCCAGTAGTATGGGACATGAGCAGTTCTTC. Translated: CASSMGHEQFF.

This clone was seen only once. The rearrangement links TRBV6-6 to TRBJ1-2; D not certain. The V and J ends lost 5 bases and 10 bases respectively, with 14 bases between them. This CDR3 has 12 amino acids. Germline CDR1 and CDR2: MNHNY and SVGAGI (reference sequence). CDR3 protein: CASSPGFRNYTF. CDR3 nucleotides: TGTGCCAGCAGTCCCGGGTTCAGGAACTACACCTTC.

The V and J genes are TRBV30 and TRBJ1-1; D gene unclear. Trimming pared 4 bases from V and 0 bases from J, leaving 3 bases between. The CDR3 totals 11 residues. Germline loops: CDR1 GTSNPN, CDR2 SVGIG (reference sequence). DNA for the CDR3: TGTGCCTGGACCGTGAACACTGAAGCTTTCTTT. As protein: CAWTVNTEAFF.

V and J are TRBV7-8 and TRBJ1-4, with 8 bases aligning to TRBD1. This CDR3 has 15 amino acids. Per the germline V gene, CDR1 is SGHVS and CDR2 is FQNEAQ. Trimming cost V 5 bases and J 11 bases; bases outside gene matches: 13. The DNA of the CDR3 is TGTGCCAGCAGCCCACCAGGGGGCACGACCCCGAAACTGTTTTTT. Its translation is CASSPPGGTTPKLFF.

This chain links TRBV7-3 with TRBJ1-6; unclear D gene. From germline, CDR1 is SGHTA and CDR2 FQGTGA. The CDR3 extends over 17 amino acids. The V end lost 5 bases, the J end lost 9 bases, and 23 bases lay between the germline ends. CDR3 residues: CASSIRAVRFRLSPLHF. In DNA form, the CDR3 reads TGTGCCAGCAGCATTAGGGCCGTCAGGTTTCGCCTTTCACCCCTCCACTTT.

This sequence joins TRBV18 and TRBJ2-1; 9 positions agree with TRBD1. This CDR3 has 15 residues. The V and J ends lost 7 bases and 5 bases, in that order; junction bases with no gene match: 9. Germline V lookup: CDR1 KGHSH, CDR2 LQKENI. CDR3 DNA sequence: TGTGCCAGCTTCCAAAGACAGGGGGGTGACAATGAGCAGTTCTTC. Amino acids: CASFQRQGGDNEQFF.

The chain combines TRBV7-8 with TRBJ2-7; 7 positions match TRBD1. V shed 5 bases, J shed 2 bases, and the junction held 12 bases outside the gene matches. The V gene's germline CDR1 is SGHVS and CDR2 FQNEAQ. The length of the CDR3 is 16 residues. CDR3 sequence reads: CASSLSSRDRAYEQYF. The CDR3 nucleotides read TGTGCCAGCAGCCTCAGCTCCCGGGACAGAGCCTACGAGCAGTACTTC.